These T cell receptor beta chains were read from a single sample in a study of CD8 T cells in Susac syndrome. TCRdb independently ran MiXCR on the immunoSEQ multiplex PCR reads; one entry per CDR3 protein. The sample has approximately 210,000 distinct CDR3 sequences; 94% are singletons. Sequenced input: CD4+ T cells from PBMCs. The receptors come from a human donor with Susac syndrome. CDR3s include the opening cysteine and the closing phenylalanine or tryptophan. A D gene is named only where the DNA matches it firmly. Some rows have no size entry. The others give once, few or many, or a class for an expanded clone.

length	D	size	V	J	CDR3	DNA
14	.	.	TRBV27	TRBJ1-2	CASSFVGASGSYTF	TGTGCCAGCAGTTTTGTAGGGGCCTCAGGGAGCTACACCTTC
12	TRBD1	.	TRBV4-3	TRBJ1-2	CASSQGQGGYTF	TGCGCCAGCAGCCAAGGACAGGGCGGCTACACCTTC
13	.	.	TRBV2	TRBJ2-1	CASSGQEGNEQFF	TGTGCCAGCAGCGGACAGGAGGGAAATGAGCAGTTCTTC
13	.	.	TRBV19	TRBJ1-1	CAVGADKNTEAFF	TGTGCCGTTGGGGCAGATAAGAACACTGAAGCTTTCTTT
16	TRBD2	.	TRBV6-6	TRBJ2-5	CASSYGLAGGGETQYF	TGTGCCAGCAGTTACGGGCTAGCGGGTGGCGGGGAGACCCAGTACTTC
15	.	.	TRBV27	TRBJ2-7	CASSSSMRGTYEQYF	TGTGCCAGCAGTTCCTCGATGAGGGGGACCTACGAGCAGTACTTC
13	TRBD1	.	TRBV5-4	TRBJ1-1	CASSGRTGGEAFF	TGTGCCAGCAGCGGTCGGACAGGGGGTGAAGCTTTCTTT
14	.	.	TRBV12-3/TRBV12-4	TRBJ2-5	CASSLRRGRETQYF	TGTGCCAGCAGTTTGCGCCGGGGGAGAGAGACCCAGTACTTC
14	.	.	TRBV29-1	TRBJ1-1	CSVEDRRDHTEAFF	TGCAGCGTTGAAGATAGGAGGGACCACACTGAAGCTTTCTTT
16	.	once	TRBV12-3/TRBV12-4	TRBJ2-5	CASSNHRDRGQETQYF	TGTGCCAGCAGTAATCACCGGGACCGTGGCCAAGAGACCCAGTACTTC
11	.	few	TRBV30	TRBJ2-6	CAGSGANVLTF	TGTGCCGGTTCTGGGGCCAACGTCCTGACTTTC
12	.	.	TRBV28	TRBJ2-7	CASSTSRGTEYF	TGTGCCAGCAGTACCTCTCGCGGGACCGAGTACTTC
14	.	.	TRBV20-1	TRBJ1-5	CSALPPPGDQPQHF	TGCAGTGCTCTACCACCGCCAGGCGATCAGCCCCAGCATTTT
12	.	few	TRBV29-1	TRBJ2-5	CSVGALQETQYF	TGCAGCGTTGGGGCCCTGCAGGAGACCCAGTACTTC
15	TRBD2	.	TRBV20-1	TRBJ2-3	CSAFPLAGTTDTQYF	TGCAGTGCCTTCCCACTAGCGGGGACCACAGATACGCAGTATTTT
15	TRBD2	.	TRBV5-1	TRBJ2-3	CASSLVLAGGDTQYF	TGCGCCAGCAGCTTGGTACTAGCGGGGGGGGATACGCAGTATTTT
11	.	.	TRBV29-1	TRBJ2-7	CSAWGHEEQYF	TGCAGCGCTTGGGGACACGAGGAGCAGTACTTC
16	TRBD1	.	TRBV24-1	TRBJ2-1	CATSDGGTGRYNEQFF	TGTGCCACCAGTGATGGTGGGACAGGGAGATACAATGAGCAGTTCTTC
16	.	.	TRBV6-1	TRBJ1-2	CASSAVEGEANYGYTF	TGTGCCAGCAGTGCGGTGGAGGGTGAAGCTAACTATGGCTACACCTTC
15	.	.	TRBV4-3	TRBJ1-2	CASSRRVPDDYGYTF	TGCGCCAGCAGCCGACGGGTTCCCGACGACTATGGCTACACCTTC
15	.	.	TRBV12-3/TRBV12-4	TRBJ1-2	CASSRRLGSNYGYTF	TGTGCCAGCAGTCGACGTCTGGGTTCAAACTATGGCTACACCTTC
15	TRBD1	once	TRBV19	TRBJ1-5	CASRSQGASRQPQHF	TGTGCCAGTAGGTCCCAGGGGGCGTCGCGTCAGCCCCAGCATTTT
14	.	.	TRBV30	TRBJ1-6	CAWSVSDPNSPLHF	TGTGCCTGGAGTGTATCCGACCCAAATTCACCCCTCCACTTT
13	.	.	TRBV6-2/TRBV6-3	TRBJ2-5	CASSSPGLETQYF	TGTGCCAGCAGTTCGCCGGGACTAGAGACCCAGTACTTC
13	TRBD2	.	TRBV7-9	TRBJ2-7	CASSLGLASEQYF	TGTGCCAGCAGCTTAGGACTAGCAAGCGAGCAGTACTTC
15	TRBD2	.	TRBV6-6	TRBJ2-1	CASRLAGGLYNEQFF	TGTGCCAGCAGGCTAGCGGGGGGCCTCTACAATGAGCAGTTCTTC
15	.	.	TRBV19	TRBJ2-3	CASSIGPLSTDTQYF	TGTGCCAGTAGTATAGGGCCTCTTAGCACAGATACGCAGTATTTT
12	.	.	TRBV30	TRBJ2-5	CAWVLNQETQYF	TGTGCCTGGGTACTTAACCAAGAGACCCAGTACTTC
14	.	.	TRBV20-1	TRBJ1-5	CSAKGSTGNQPQHF	TGCAGTGCGAAAGGGTCTACGGGCAATCAGCCCCAGCATTTT
14	.	.	TRBV6-2/TRBV6-3	TRBJ2-1	CASSYAGYGNEQFF	TGTGCCAGCAGTTACGCGGGCTACGGGAATGAGCAGTTCTTC